This T cell receptor beta chain was recovered during a study of graft-versus-host responses after intestinal transplantation. Profiling relied on immunoSEQ multiplex PCR, and the TCRdb table lists in-frame clones only, not all of them. The table lists approximately 32,000 clones, about 94% of them singletons. V was shortened by 2 bases and J by 3 bases, with 7 bases between the two germline ends. There are 13 residues in the CDR3. Germline V lookup: CDR1 MNHEY, CDR2 SVGAGI. The sequenced sample was PBMCs, obtained 16 days after intestinal transplant. The V gene is TRBV6-5, the J gene TRBJ1-1; no clear D. This receptor was identified in a human patient who received an intestinal transplant, so some T cells may come from the graft donor. Here the CDR3 DNA reads TGTGCCAGCAGTTACGGCGGTTACACTGAAGCTTTCTTT. It translates to CASSYGGYTEAFF.